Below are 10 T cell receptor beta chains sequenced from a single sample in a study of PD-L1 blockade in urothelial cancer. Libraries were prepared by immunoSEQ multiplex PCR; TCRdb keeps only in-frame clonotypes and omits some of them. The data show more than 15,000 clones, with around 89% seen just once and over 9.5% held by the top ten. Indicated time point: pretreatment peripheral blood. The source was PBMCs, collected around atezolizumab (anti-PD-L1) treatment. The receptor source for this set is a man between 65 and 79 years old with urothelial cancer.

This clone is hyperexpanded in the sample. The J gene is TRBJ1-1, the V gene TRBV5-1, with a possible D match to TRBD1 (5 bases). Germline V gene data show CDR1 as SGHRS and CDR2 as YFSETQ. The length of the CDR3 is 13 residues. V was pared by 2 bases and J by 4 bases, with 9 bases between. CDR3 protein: CASSFRTITEAFF. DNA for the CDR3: TGCGCCAGCAGCTTCCGGACAATCACTGAAGCTTTCTTT.

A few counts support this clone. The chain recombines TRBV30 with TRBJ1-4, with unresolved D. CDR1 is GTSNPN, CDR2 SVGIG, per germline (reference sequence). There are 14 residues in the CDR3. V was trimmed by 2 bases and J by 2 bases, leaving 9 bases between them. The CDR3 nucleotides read TGTGCCTGGAGTATTGTTGGCACTAATGAAAAACTGTTTTTT. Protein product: CAWSIVGTNEKLFF.

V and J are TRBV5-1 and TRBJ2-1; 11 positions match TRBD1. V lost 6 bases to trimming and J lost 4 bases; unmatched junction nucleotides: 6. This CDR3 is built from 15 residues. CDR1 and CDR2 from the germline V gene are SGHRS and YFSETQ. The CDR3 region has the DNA TGCGCCAGCATCCGGGGGACAGGGGGTTACAATGAGCAGTTCTTC. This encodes CASIRGTGGYNEQFF.

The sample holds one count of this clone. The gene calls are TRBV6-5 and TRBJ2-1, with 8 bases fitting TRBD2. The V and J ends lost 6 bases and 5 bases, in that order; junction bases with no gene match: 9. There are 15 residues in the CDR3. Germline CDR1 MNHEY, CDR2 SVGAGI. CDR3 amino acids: CASRAGTSLNNEQFF. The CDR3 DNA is TGTGCCAGCAGGGCCGGGACTAGTCTGAACAATGAGCAGTTCTTC.

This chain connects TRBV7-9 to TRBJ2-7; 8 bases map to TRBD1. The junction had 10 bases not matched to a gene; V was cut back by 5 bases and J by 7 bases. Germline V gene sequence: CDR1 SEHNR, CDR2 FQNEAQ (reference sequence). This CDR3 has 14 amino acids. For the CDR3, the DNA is TGTGCCAGCAGCCTCGGGGCAGGGGGCAAAGAGCAGTACTTC. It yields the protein CASSLGAGGKEQYF.

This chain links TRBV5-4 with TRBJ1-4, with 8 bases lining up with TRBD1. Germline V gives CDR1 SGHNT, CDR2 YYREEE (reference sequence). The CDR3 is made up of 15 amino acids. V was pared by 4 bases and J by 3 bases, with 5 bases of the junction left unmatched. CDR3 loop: CASSNDRGANEKLFF. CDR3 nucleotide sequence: TGTGCCAGCAGCAACGACAGGGGTGCTAATGAAAAACTGTTTTTT.

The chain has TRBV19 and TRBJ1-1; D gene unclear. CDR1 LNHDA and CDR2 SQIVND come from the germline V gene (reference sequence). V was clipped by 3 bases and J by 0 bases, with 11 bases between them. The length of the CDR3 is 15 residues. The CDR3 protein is CASSMTTHVNTEAFF. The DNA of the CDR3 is TGTGCCAGTAGTATGACAACACATGTGAACACTGAAGCTTTCTTT.

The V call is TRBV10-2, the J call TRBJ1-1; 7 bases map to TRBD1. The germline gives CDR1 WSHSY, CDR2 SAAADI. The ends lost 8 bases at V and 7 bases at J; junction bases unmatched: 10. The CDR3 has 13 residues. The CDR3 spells CASRDRGSGEAFF. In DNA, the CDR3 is TGCGCCAGCCGGGACAGAGGGTCGGGTGAAGCTTTCTTT.

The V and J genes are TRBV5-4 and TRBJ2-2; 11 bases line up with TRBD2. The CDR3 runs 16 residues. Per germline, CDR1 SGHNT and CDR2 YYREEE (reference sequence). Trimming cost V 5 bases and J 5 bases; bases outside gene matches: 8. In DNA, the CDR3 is TGTGCCAGCAGACCCACTAGCGGGGGAATGACCGGGGAGCTGTTTTTT. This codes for CASRPTSGGMTGELFF. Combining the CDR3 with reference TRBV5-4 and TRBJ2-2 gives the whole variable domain ETGVTQSPTHLIKTRGQQVTLRCSSQSGHNTVSWYQQALGQGPQFIFQYYREEENGRGNFPPRFSGLQFPNYSSELNVNALELDDSALYLCASRPTSGGMTGELFFGEGSRLTVL.

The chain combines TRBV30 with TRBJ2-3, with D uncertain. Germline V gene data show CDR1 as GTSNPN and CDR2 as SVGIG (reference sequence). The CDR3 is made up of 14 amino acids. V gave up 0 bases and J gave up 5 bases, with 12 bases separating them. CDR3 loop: CAWSVGVPGDTQYF. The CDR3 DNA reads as TGTGCCTGGAGTGTTGGAGTCCCGGGAGATACGCAGTATTTT.